This T cell receptor beta chain originates from a study of blood T cells in healthy people across ages. Primed by a sample-barcoded 5' primer and a J-beta primer mix, a second PCR proceeded for about 6 to 11 cycles. MiXCR, run by TCRdb on the 5' RACE reads, gives a single entry per CDR3 protein. This table holds approximately 810,000 distinct CDR3 sequences, roughly 26% found once. This clonotype was observed a handful of times. In germline, CDR1 is MDHEN, CDR2 SYDVKM. This CDR3 has 13 amino acids. The ends lost 5 bases at V and 4 bases at J; junction bases unmatched: 4. The TCR was taken from a woman of 80 years or more in good health. The V gene is TRBV28, the J gene TRBJ1-2; 7 bases are shared with TRBD1. Sequencing input: blood. The CDR3: CASSKGAGYGYTF. The CDR3 DNA follows: TGTGCCAGCAGTAAGGGGGCTGGCTATGGCTACACCTTC.